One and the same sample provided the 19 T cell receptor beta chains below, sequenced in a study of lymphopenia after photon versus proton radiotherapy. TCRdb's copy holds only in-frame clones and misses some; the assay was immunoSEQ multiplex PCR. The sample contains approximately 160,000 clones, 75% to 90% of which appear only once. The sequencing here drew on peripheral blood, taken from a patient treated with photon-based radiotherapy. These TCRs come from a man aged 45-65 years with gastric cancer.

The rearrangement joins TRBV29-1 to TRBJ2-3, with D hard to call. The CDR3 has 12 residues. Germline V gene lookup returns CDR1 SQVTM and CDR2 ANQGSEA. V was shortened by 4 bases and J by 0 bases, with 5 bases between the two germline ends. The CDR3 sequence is CSVGDSTDTQYF. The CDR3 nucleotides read TGCAGCGTTGGAGATAGCACAGATACGCAGTATTTT.

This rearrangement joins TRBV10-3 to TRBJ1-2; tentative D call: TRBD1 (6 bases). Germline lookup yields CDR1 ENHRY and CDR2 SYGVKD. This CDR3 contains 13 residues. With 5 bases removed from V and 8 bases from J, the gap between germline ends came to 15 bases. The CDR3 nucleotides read TGTGCCATCAGTCCAGGACAGAATGAAGGCTACACCTTC. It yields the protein CAISPGQNEGYTF.

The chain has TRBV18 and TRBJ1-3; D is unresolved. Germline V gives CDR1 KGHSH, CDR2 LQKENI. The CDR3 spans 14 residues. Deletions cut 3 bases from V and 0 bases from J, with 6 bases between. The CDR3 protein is CASSPAHSGNTIYF. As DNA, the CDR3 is TGTGCCAGCTCACCGGCCCACTCTGGAAACACCATATATTTT.

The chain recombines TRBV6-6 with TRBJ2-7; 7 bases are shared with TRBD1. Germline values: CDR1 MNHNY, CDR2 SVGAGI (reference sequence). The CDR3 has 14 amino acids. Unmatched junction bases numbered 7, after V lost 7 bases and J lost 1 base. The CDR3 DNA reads TGTGCCAGCACCGAGACAGGGCAGTCCTACGAGCAGTACTTC. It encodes CASTETGQSYEQYF.

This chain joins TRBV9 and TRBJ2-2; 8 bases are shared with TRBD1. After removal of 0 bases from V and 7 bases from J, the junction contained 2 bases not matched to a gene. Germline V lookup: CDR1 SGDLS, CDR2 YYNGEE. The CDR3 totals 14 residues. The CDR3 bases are TGTGCCAGCAGCGTAGGACAGGGGATCGGGGAGCTGTTTTTT. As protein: CASSVGQGIGELFF.

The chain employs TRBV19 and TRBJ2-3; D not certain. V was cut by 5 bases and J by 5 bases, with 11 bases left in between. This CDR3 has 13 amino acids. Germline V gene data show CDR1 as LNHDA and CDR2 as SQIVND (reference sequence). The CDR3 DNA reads TGTGCCAGTAGTGTGGGTAGGAGAGATACGCAGTATTTT. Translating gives CASSVGRRDTQYF.

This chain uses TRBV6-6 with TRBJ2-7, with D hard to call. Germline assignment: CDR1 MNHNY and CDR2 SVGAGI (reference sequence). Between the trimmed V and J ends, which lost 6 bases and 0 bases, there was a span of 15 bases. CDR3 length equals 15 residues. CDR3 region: CASSPQGPLSYEQYF. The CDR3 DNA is TGTGCCAGCAGCCCCCAAGGGCCCCTCTCCTACGAGCAGTACTTC.

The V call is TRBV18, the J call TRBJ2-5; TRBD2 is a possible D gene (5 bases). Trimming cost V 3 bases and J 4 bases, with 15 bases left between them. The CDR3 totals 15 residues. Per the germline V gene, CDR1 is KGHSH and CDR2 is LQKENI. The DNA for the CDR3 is TGTGCCAGCTCACCTGGGCCGGGGTCGGTAGAGACCCAGTACTTC. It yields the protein CASSPGPGSVETQYF.

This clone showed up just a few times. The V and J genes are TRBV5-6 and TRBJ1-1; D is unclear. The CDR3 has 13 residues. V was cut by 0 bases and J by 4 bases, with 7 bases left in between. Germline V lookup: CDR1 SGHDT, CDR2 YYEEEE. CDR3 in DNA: TGTGCCAGCAGCTTGGTGGGTTTCACTGAAGCTTTCTTT. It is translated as CASSLVGFTEAFF.

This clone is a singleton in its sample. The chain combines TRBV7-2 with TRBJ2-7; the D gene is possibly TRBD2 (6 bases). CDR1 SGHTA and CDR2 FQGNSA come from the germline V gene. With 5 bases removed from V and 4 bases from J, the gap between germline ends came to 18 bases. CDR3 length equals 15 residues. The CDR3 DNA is TGTGCCAGCAGCCTCGGGACTCTTTCGGGATACGAGCAGTACTTC. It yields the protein CASSLGTLSGYEQYF.

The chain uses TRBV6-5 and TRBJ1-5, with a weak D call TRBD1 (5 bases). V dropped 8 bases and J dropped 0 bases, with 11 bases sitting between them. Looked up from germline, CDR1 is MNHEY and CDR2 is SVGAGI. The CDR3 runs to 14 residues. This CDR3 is CASRDGYSNQPQHF. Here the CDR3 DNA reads TGTGCCAGCCGGGACGGTTATAGCAATCAGCCCCAGCATTTT.

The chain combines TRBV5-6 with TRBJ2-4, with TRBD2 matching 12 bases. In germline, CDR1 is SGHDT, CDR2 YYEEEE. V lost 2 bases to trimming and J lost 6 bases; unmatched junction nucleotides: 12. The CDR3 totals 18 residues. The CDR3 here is CASSLASSGRARRNIQYF. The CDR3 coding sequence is TGTGCCAGCAGCTTAGCATCTAGCGGGAGGGCCCGGAGAAACATTCAGTACTTC.

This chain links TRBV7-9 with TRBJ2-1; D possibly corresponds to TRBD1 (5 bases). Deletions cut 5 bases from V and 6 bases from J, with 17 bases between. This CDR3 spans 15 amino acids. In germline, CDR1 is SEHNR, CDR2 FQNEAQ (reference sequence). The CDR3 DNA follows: TGTGCCAGCAGCCCACGGGCAGGGTGGGTCAATGAGCAGTTCTTC. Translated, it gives CASSPRAGWVNEQFF.

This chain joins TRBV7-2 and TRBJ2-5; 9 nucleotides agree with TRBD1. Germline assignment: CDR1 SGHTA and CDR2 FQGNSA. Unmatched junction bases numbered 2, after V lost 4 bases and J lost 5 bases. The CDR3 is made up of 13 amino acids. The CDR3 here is CASSSGQGETQYF. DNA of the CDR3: TGTGCCAGCAGCTCCGGACAGGGGGAGACCCAGTACTTC.

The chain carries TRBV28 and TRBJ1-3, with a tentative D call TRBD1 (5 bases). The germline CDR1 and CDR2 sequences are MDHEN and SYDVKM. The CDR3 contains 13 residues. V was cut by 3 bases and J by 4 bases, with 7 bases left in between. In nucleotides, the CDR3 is TGTGCCAGCAGTTTGGGACGGGGAAACACCATATATTTT. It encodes CASSLGRGNTIYF.

The CDR3 region is CSVEDGGTAKGYGYTF. CDR3 DNA sequence: TGCAGCGTTGAAGATGGGGGGACGGCCAAGGGCTATGGCTACACCTTC. V is TRBV29-1 and J is TRBJ1-2; D perhaps matches TRBD1 (5 bases). The CDR3 contains 16 residues. The germline CDR1 and CDR2 sequences are SQVTM and ANQGSEA. Trimming took 0 bases from V and 4 from J, leaving 18 bases between them. The whole variable domain, remainder taken from reference TRBV29-1 and TRBJ1-2, is SAVISQKPSRDICQRGTSLTIQCQVDSQVTMMFWYRQQPGQSLTLIATANQGSEATYESGFVIDKFPISRPNLTFSTLTVSNMSPEDSSIYLCSVEDGGTAKGYGYTFGSGTRLTVV.

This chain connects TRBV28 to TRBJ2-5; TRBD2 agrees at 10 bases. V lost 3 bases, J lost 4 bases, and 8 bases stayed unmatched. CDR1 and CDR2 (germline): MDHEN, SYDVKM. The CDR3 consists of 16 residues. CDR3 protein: CASSLLAGVRGETQYF. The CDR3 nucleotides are TGTGCCAGCAGTTTGCTAGCGGGAGTTCGTGGAGAGACCCAGTACTTC.

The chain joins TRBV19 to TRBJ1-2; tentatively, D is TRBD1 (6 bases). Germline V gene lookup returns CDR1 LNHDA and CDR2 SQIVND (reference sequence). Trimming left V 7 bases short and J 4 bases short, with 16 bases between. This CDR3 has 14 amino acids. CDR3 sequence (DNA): TGTGCCAGTATCCCGGGGGACAAGGGCTATGGCTACACCTTC. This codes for CASIPGDKGYGYTF. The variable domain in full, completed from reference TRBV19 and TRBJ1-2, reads DGGITQSPKYLFRKEGQNVTLSCEQNLNHDAMYWYRQDPGQGLRLIYYSQIVNDFQKGDIAEGYSVSREKKESFPLTVTSAQKNPTAFYLCASIPGDKGYGYTFGSGTRLTVV.

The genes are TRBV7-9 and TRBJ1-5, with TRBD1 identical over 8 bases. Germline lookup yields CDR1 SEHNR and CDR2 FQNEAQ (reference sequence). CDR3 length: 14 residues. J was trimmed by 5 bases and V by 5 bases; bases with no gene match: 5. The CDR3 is CASSPDRGDQPQHF. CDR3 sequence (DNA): TGTGCCAGCAGCCCAGACAGGGGAGATCAGCCCCAGCATTTT.